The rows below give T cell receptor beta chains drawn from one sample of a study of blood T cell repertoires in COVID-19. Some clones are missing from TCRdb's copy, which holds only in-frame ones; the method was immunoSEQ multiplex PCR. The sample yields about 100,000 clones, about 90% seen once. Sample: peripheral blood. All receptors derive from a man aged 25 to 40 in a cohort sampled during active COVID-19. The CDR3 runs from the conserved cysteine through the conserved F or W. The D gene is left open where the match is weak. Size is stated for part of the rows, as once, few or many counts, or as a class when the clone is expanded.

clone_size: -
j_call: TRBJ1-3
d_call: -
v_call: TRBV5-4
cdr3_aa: CASSPGRGASGNTIYF
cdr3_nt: TGTGCCAGCAGCCCCGGCCGGGGGGCGTCTGGAAACACCATATATTTT

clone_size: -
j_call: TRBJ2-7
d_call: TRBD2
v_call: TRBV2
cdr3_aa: CASSEGGSSGGAYEQYF
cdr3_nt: TGTGCCAGCAGTGAAGGAGGTTCTAGCGGGGGGGCGTACGAGCAGTACTTC

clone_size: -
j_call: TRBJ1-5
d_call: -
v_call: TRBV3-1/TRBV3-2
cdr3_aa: CASSPTGPNQPQHF
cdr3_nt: TGTGCCAGCAGCCCGACAGGCCCTAATCAGCCCCAGCATTTT

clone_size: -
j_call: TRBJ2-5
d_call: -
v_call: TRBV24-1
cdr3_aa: CATSGADKETQYF
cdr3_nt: TGTGCCACCAGTGGTGCCGACAAAGAGACCCAGTACTTC

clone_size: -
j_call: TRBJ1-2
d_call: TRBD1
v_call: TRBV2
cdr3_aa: CASSMTGNYGYTF
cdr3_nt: TGTGCCAGCAGCATGACAGGGAACTATGGCTACACCTTC

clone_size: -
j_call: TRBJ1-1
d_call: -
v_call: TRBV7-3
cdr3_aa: CASSSGRDTEAFF
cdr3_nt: TGTGCCAGCAGCTCCGGGAGGGACACTGAAGCTTTCTTT

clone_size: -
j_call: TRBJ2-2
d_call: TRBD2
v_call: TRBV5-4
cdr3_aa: CASSAGGTNTGELFF
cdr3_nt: TGTGCCAGCAGCGCGGGGGGAACCAACACCGGGGAGCTGTTTTTT

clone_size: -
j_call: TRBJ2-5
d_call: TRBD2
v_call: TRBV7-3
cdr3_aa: CASSPRGGAETQYF
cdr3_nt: TGTGCCAGCAGCCCGCGGGGGGGCGCAGAGACCCAGTACTTC

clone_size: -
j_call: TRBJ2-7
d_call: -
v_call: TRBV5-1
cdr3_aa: CASSLVQGSNEQYF
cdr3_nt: TGCGCCAGCAGCTTGGTGCAGGGTTCCAACGAGCAGTACTTC

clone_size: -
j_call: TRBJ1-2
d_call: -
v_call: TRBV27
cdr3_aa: CASSFPNFYGYTF
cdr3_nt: TGTGCCAGCAGTTTCCCCAACTTTTATGGCTACACCTTC

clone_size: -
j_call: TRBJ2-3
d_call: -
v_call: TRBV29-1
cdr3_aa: CSAAYTDTQYF
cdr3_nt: TGCAGCGCCGCCTACACAGATACGCAGTATTTT

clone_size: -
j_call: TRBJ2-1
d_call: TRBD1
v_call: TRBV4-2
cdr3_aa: CASSPRQGRGRNEQFF
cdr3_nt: TGTGCCAGCAGCCCCAGACAGGGCCGGGGTAGGAATGAGCAGTTCTTC

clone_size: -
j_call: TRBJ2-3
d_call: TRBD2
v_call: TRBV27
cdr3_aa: CASSLSGTSGSDTQYF
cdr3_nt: TGTGCCAGCAGTTTGTCCGGGACTAGCGGGTCAGATACGCAGTATTTT

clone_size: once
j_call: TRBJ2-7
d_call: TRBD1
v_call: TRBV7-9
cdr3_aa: CASSPRTGDSEQYF
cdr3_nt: TGTGCCAGCAGCCCAAGGACAGGGGATAGCGAGCAGTACTTC

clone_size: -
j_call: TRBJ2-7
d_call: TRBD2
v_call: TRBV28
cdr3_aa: CASTGSLAGSGEQYF
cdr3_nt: TGTGCCAGCACCGGGTCTCTAGCGGGGTCCGGCGAGCAGTACTTC

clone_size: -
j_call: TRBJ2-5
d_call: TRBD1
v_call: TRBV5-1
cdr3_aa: CASSPGQGDWETQYF
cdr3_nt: TGCGCCAGCAGCCCTGGACAGGGGGACTGGGAGACCCAGTACTTC

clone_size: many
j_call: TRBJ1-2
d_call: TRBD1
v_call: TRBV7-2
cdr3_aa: CASSRTGELGYGYTF
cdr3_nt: TGTGCCAGCAGCAGGACAGGGGAGTTGGGCTATGGCTACACCTTC

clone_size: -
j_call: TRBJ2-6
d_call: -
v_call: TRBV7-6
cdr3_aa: CASSEAAGTGANVLTF
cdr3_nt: TGTGCCAGCAGCGAAGCGGCAGGAACTGGGGCCAACGTCCTGACTTTC

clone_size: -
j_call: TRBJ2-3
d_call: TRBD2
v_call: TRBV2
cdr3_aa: CASRTSGAGDTQYF
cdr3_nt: TGTGCCAGCAGGACTAGCGGGGCGGGAGATACGCAGTATTTT

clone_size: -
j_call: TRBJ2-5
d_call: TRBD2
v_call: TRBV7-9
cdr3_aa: CASSQTAGAGETQYF
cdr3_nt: TGTGCCAGCAGCCAAACAGCGGGGGCAGGGGAGACCCAGTACTTC